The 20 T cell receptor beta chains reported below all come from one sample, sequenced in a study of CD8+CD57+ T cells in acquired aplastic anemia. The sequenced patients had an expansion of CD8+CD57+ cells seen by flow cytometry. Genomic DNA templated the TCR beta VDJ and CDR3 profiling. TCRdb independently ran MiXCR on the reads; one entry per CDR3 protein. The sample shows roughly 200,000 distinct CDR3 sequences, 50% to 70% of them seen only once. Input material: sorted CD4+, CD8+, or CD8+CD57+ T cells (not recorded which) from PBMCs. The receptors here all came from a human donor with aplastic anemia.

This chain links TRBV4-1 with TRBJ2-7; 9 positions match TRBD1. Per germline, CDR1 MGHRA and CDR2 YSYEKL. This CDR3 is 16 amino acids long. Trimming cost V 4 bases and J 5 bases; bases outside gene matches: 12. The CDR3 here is CASSLRTGQGTHEQYF. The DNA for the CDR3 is TGCGCCAGCAGCCTTAGGACGGGACAGGGCACCCACGAGCAGTACTTC.

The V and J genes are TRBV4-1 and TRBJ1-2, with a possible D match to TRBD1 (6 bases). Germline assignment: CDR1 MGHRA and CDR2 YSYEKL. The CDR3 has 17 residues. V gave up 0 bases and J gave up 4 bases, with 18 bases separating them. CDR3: CASSQDVATGTPYGYTF. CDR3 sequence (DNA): TGCGCCAGCAGCCAAGATGTTGCGACAGGAACACCCTATGGCTACACCTTC.

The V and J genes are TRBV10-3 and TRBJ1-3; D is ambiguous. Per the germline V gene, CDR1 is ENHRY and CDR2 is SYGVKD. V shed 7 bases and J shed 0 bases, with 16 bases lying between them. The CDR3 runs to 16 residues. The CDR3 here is CAIKAYDGRSGNTIYF. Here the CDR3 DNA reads TGTGCCATCAAGGCTTATGACGGGCGCTCTGGAAACACCATATATTTT.

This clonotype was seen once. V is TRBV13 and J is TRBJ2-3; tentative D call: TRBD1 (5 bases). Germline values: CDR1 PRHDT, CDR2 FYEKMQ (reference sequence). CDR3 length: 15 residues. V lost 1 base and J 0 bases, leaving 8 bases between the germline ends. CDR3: CASSLDGHSTDTQYF. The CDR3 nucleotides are TGTGCCAGCAGCTTAGACGGACATAGCACAGATACGCAGTATTTT.

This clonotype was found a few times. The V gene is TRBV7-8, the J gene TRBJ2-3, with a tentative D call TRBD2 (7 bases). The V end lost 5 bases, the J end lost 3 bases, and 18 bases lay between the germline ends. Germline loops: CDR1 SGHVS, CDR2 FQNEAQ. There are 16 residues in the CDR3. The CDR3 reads CASSRGMGGRTDTQYF. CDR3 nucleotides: TGTGCCAGCAGCCGGGGTATGGGGGGGCGGACAGATACGCAGTATTTT.

This CDR3 is CATYVWEHEQYF. CDR3 in DNA: TGTGCCACCTATGTTTGGGAACACGAGCAGTACTTC. The chain combines TRBV24-1 with TRBJ2-7; D not certain. This CDR3 comprises 12 residues. Germline CDR1 KGHDR, CDR2 SFDVKD. Trimming shortened V by 9 bases and J by 5 bases, and 13 bases separated the two germline ends.

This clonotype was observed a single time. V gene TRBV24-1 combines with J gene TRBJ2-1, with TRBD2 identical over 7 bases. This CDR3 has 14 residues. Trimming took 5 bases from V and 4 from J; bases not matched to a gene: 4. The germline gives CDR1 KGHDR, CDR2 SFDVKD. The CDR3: CATSAGTMYNEQFF. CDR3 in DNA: TGTGCCACCAGTGCCGGGACTATGTACAATGAGCAGTTCTTC.

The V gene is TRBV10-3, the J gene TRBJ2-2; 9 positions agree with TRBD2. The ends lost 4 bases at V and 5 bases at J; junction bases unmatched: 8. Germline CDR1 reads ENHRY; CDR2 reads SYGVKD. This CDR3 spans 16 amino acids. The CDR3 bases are TGTGCCATCAGTGGCTTTAGCGGGAGCCCTACCGGGGAGCTGTTTTTT. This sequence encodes CAISGFSGSPTGELFF.

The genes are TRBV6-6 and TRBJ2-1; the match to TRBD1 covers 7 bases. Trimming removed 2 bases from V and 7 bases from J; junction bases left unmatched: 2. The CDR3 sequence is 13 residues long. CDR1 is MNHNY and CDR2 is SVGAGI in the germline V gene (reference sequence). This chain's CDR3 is CASSYLTGNEQFF. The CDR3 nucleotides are TGTGCCAGCAGTTACCTGACAGGGAATGAGCAGTTCTTC.

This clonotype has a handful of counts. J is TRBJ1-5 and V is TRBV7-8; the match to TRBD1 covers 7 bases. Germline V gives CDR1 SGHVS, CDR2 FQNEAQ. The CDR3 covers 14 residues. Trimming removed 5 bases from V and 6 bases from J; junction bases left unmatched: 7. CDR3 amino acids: CASSKGALGQPQHF. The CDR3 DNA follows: TGTGCCAGCAGCAAGGGGGCGCTCGGTCAGCCCCAGCATTTT.

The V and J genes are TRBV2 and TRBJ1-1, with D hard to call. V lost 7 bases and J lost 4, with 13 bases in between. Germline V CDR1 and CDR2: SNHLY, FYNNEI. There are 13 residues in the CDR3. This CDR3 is CASIWQEGTEAFF. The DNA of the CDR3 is TGTGCCAGCATCTGGCAGGAGGGCACTGAAGCTTTCTTT.

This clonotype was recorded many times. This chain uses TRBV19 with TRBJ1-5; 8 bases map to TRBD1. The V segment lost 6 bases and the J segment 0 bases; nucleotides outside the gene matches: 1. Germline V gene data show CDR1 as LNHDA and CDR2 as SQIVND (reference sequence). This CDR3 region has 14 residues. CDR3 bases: TGTGCCAGTAGCAGGGGGCCTAGCAATCAGCCCCAGCATTTT. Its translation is CASSRGPSNQPQHF.

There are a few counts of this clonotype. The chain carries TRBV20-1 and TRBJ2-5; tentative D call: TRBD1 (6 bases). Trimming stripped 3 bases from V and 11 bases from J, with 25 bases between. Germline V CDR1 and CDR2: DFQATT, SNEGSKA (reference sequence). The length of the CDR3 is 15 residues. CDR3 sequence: CSASFSGTNYNEQYF. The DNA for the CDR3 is TGCAGTGCTAGCTTTTCGGGGACAAACTACAATGAGCAGTACTTC.

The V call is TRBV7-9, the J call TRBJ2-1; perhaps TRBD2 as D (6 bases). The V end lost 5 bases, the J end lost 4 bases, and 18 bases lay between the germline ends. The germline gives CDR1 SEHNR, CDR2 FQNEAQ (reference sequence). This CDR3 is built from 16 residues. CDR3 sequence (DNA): TGTGCCAGCAGCCCCGCGGTTAGCGGTTCTTACAATGAGCAGTTCTTC. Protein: CASSPAVSGSYNEQFF.

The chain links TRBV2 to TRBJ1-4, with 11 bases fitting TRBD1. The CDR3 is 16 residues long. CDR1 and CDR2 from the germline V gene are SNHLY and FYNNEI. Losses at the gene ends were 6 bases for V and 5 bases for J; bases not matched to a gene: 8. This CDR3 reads CASSELGTGGNEKLFF. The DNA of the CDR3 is TGTGCCAGCAGCGAATTAGGGACAGGGGGAAATGAAAAACTGTTTTTT.

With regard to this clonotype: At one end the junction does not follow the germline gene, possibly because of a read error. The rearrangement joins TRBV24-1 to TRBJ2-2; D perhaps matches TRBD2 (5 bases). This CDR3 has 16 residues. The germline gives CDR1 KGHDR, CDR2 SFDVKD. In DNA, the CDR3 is TGTGCCACCGGTGATAGAAGAGCGGAAAACACCGGGGAGCTGTTTTTT. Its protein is CATGDRRAENTGELFF.

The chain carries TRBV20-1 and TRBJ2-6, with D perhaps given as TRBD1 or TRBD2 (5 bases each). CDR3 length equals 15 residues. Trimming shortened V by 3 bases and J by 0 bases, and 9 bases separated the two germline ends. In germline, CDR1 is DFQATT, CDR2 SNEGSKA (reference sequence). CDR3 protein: CSASRGASGANVLTF. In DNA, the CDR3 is TGCAGTGCTAGTAGGGGAGCCTCTGGGGCCAACGTCCTGACTTTC.

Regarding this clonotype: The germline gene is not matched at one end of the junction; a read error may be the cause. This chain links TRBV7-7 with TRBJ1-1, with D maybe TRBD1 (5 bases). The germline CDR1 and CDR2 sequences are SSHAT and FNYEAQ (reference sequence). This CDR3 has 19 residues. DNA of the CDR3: TGTGCTAGCAGCTATAGCCTCCGACAGATAGGGTCAGGTAACACTGAAGCTTTCTTT. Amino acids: CASSYSLRQIGSGNTEAFF.

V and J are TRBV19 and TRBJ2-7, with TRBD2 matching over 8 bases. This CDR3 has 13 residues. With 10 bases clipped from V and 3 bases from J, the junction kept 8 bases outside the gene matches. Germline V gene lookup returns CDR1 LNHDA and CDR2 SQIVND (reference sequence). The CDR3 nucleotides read TGTGCCACGCCTCGGGGGGGGGACTACGAGCAGTACTTC. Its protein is CATPRGGDYEQYF.

CDR3 sequence: CASSLRGAGGYGYTF. In nucleotides, the CDR3 is TGTGCCAGCAGCTTACGCGGGGCCGGGGGCTATGGCTACACCTTC. The rearrangement joins TRBV7-8 to TRBJ1-2; possible D gene TRBD1, 5 bases. Trimming removed 2 bases at V and 4 bases at J, with 14 bases between. This CDR3 has 15 amino acids. Germline CDR1 is SGHVS and CDR2 is FQNEAQ.